The 24 T cell receptor beta chains reported below all come from one sample, sequenced in a study of response to subunit inactivated influenza vaccine. TCRdb called the RT-PCR reads again in MiXCR, with one record for every CDR3 protein. Of 650,000 to 800,000 distinct CDR3 sequences listed, 18% are singletons. This material consisted of PBMCs from blood, taken 5 days after vaccination. The receptors here all came from a man aged 45 to 65 who received an inactivated influenza vaccine.

The chain has TRBV10-3 and TRBJ2-2, with 9 bases lining up with TRBD1. From germline, CDR1 is ENHRY and CDR2 SYGVKD. The J segment lost 4 bases and the V segment lost 10 bases, leaving 10 bases of the junction unmatched. The CDR3 has 15 amino acids. The CDR3 loop is CATAGETGGTGELFF. CDR3 coding DNA: TGTGCCACTGCGGGGGAGACAGGGGGCACCGGGGAGCTGTTTTTT.

This chain joins TRBV6-2 or TRBV6-3 and TRBJ2-2, with unresolved D. There are 14 residues in the CDR3. Trimming left V 0 bases short and J 6 bases short, with 8 bases between. CDR1 is MNHEY and CDR2 is SVGEGT in the germline V gene. This CDR3 reads CASSYSLDAGELFF. CDR3 sequence (DNA): TGTGCCAGCAGTTACTCGCTGGACGCCGGGGAGCTGTTTTTT.

As regards this clonotype: A junction boundary mismatches the germline segment, possibly from a read error. This rearrangement joins TRBV20-1 to TRBJ2-5; 7 bases map to TRBD2. Germline V gene data show CDR1 as DFQATT and CDR2 as SNEGSKA (reference sequence). The CDR3 is made up of 16 amino acids. This chain's CDR3 is CCARDPFATSTETQYF. CDR3 bases: TGCTGTGCTAGAGATCCCTTTGCGACTAGCACAGAGACCCAGTACTTC.

This chain links TRBV28 with TRBJ1-1, with TRBD1 identical over 8 bases. The V and J ends lost 10 bases and 5 bases, in that order; junction bases with no gene match: 15. CDR3 length: 15 amino acids. The germline gives CDR1 MDHEN, CDR2 SYDVKM. DNA of the CDR3: TGTGCCACCGCTACACCTGGCAGGGGGCATACTGAAGCTTTCTTT. Protein sequence: CATATPGRGHTEAFF. Full variable domain (remainder filled in from reference TRBV28 and TRBJ1-1): DVKVTQSSRYLVKRTGEKVFLECVQDMDHENMFWYRQDPGLGLRLIYFSYDVKMKEKGDIPEGYSVSREKKERFSLILESASTNQTSMYLCATATPGRGHTEAFFGQGTRLTVV.

Many counts were recorded for this clonotype. The rearrangement joins TRBV4-3 to TRBJ2-1, with 7 bases identical to TRBD1. Per germline, CDR1 LGHNA and CDR2 YSLEER. J lost 6 bases, V lost 0 bases, and 5 bases had no gene match. The CDR3 totals 15 residues. The CDR3 loop reads CASSQDYRGSNEQFF. The CDR3 DNA follows: TGCGCCAGCAGCCAAGATTACAGGGGATCCAATGAGCAGTTCTTC.

This clonotype was counted between two and nine times. The V call is TRBV29-1, the J call TRBJ2-3; D is perhaps TRBD1 or TRBD2 (5 bases each). V shed 7 bases and J shed 3 bases, with 17 bases lying between them. This CDR3 is 14 amino acids long. Germline V gene lookup returns CDR1 SQVTM and CDR2 ANQGSEA. This CDR3 reads CSATPGSTTDTQYF. The CDR3 DNA follows: TGCAGCGCCACGCCAGGGAGTACTACAGATACGCAGTATTTT.

J is TRBJ2-7 and V is TRBV20-1, with 10 bases that match TRBD2. This CDR3 is built from 16 residues. CDR1 is DFQATT, CDR2 SNEGSKA, per germline (reference sequence). Trimming at V came to 5 bases and at J to 0 bases, leaving 10 bases not matched to a gene. The CDR3: CSAGGPGLADSYEQYF. CDR3 in DNA: TGCAGTGCTGGGGGCCCTGGACTAGCGGACTCCTACGAGCAGTACTTC.

This clonotype appeared a few times. The chain couples TRBV5-1 to TRBJ2-1, with 11 bases lining up with TRBD1. The germline gives CDR1 SGHRS, CDR2 YFSETQ. Trimming cost V 3 bases and J 5 bases; bases outside gene matches: 4. This CDR3 comprises 15 residues. The CDR3 region has the DNA TGCGCCAGCAGCTCCGGGACAGGGGGTAACAATGAGCAGTTCTTC. Amino acids: CASSSGTGGNNEQFF.

The sample holds many counts of this clonotype. The chain links TRBV29-1 to TRBJ2-1; tentatively, D is TRBD1 (5 bases). The germline gives CDR1 SQVTM, CDR2 ANQGSEA. The length of the CDR3 is 14 residues. V lost 5 bases to trimming and J lost 1 base, with 12 bases between them. CDR3 residues: CSVLDRESYNEQFF. DNA for the CDR3: TGCAGCGTTTTAGACAGAGAATCCTACAATGAGCAGTTCTTC.

J is TRBJ2-1 and V is TRBV4-3; D call uncertain. V shed 0 bases and J shed 5 bases, with 8 bases lying between them. Germline assignment: CDR1 LGHNA and CDR2 YSLEER. The CDR3 has 14 residues. The CDR3 nucleotides read TGCGCCAGCAGCCAAGAATTGTATGACAATGAGCAGTTCTTC. This codes for CASSQELYDNEQFF.

The chain combines TRBV25-1 with TRBJ2-3; D uncertain. Germline values: CDR1 MGHDK, CDR2 SYGVNS. The CDR3 is 14 residues long. Deletions cut 9 bases from V and 1 base from J, with 14 bases between. The CDR3 here is CASQRDGRTDTQYF. The CDR3 coding sequence is TGTGCCAGTCAACGCGACGGGCGCACAGATACGCAGTATTTT.

The rearrangement joins TRBV7-2 to TRBJ2-2; D perhaps matches TRBD2 (5 bases). The CDR3 covers 15 residues. Trimming removed 6 bases from V and 0 bases from J, with 11 bases in between. CDR1 SGHTA and CDR2 FQGNSA come from the germline V gene. The CDR3 sequence: CASRRSSPNTGELFF. DNA for the CDR3: TGTGCCAGCAGGAGGTCTAGCCCGAACACCGGGGAGCTGTTTTTT.

The count of this clonotype is one. This chain uses TRBV7-8 with TRBJ2-2; TRBD2 matches at 8 bases. This CDR3 has 16 amino acids. V lost 5 bases to trimming and J lost 8 bases; unmatched junction nucleotides: 13. Germline-derived CDR1 and CDR2 are SGHVS and FQNEAQ. CDR3 protein: CASSLNSGGAGGELFF. Here the CDR3 DNA reads TGTGCCAGCAGCCTAAACTCCGGGGGGGCAGGAGGGGAGCTGTTTTTT.

A remark on this clonotype: A read error may produce the germline difference seen at one junction end. The chain joins TRBV20-1 to TRBJ2-7; 8 bases map to TRBD1. Germline CDR1 and CDR2: DFQATT and SNEGSKA (reference sequence). The CDR3 is made up of 16 amino acids. CDR3 in amino acids: CSARERRGQGSYEQYF. CDR3 nucleotide sequence: TGCAGTGCTCGAGAGAGGAGAGGACAGGGCTCGTACGAGCAGTACTTC.

The chain couples TRBV10-3 to TRBJ2-3; 9 positions match TRBD2. Germline V gene lookup returns CDR1 ENHRY and CDR2 SYGVKD. The CDR3 consists of 18 residues. With V trimmed by 2 bases and J by 0 bases, 9 bases remained unmatched. The CDR3: CAISERVAGDPSTDTQYF. For the CDR3, the DNA is TGTGCCATCAGTGAGAGGGTAGCGGGAGACCCTAGCACAGATACGCAGTATTTT.

This rearrangement joins TRBV29-1 to TRBJ1-2; D unresolved. The length of the CDR3 is 14 residues. The V end was cut by 4 bases, the J end by 6 bases, with 18 bases between. Per the germline V gene, CDR1 is SQVTM and CDR2 is ANQGSEA. CDR3 loop: CSVVPGGVRDGYTF. CDR3 sequence (DNA): TGCAGCGTTGTTCCCGGTGGGGTTAGGGATGGCTACACCTTC.

Ten or more counts support this clonotype. The J gene is TRBJ2-7, the V gene TRBV29-1; 11 bases align to TRBD2. CDR1 and CDR2 from the germline V gene are SQVTM and ANQGSEA. Trimming cost V 3 bases and J 2 bases; bases outside gene matches: 6. The CDR3 contains 15 residues. The chain's CDR3 is CSVEWTSGRTYEQYF. For the CDR3, the DNA is TGCAGCGTTGAGTGGACTAGCGGGCGGACCTACGAGCAGTACTTC.

This clonotype was recorded at least ten times. V usage is TRBV7-2 and J usage is TRBJ1-3, with TRBD1 identical over 7 bases. CDR1 and CDR2 from the germline V gene are SGHTA and FQGNSA. V was pared by 5 bases and J by 0 bases, with 4 bases of the junction left unmatched. This CDR3 contains 15 residues. Here the CDR3 reads CASSRQGYSGNTIYF. CDR3 sequence (DNA): TGTGCCAGCAGCCGACAGGGATACTCTGGAAACACCATATATTTT. The variable domain in full, with the rest retrieved from reference TRBV7-2 and TRBJ1-3, is GAGVSQSPSNKVTEKGKDVELRCDPISGHTALYWYRQSLGQGLEFLIYFQGNSAPDKSGLPSDRFSAERTGGSVSTLTIQRTQQEDSAVYLCASSRQGYSGNTIYFGEGSWLTVV.

This clonotype was seen a handful of times. J is TRBJ2-7 and V is TRBV20-1; no reliable D call. The CDR3 is 13 residues long. Trimming cost V 3 bases and J 5 bases, with 14 bases left between them. Germline assignment: CDR1 DFQATT and CDR2 SNEGSKA (reference sequence). CDR3: CSASEAIKDEQYF. CDR3 DNA sequence: TGCAGTGCTAGCGAAGCGATTAAGGACGAGCAGTACTTC.

This clonotype showed up many times. V is TRBV20-1 and J is TRBJ2-1; TRBD2 aligns across 8 bases. V lost 0 bases and J lost 1; bases outside the gene matches: 2. Germline CDR1 and CDR2: DFQATT and SNEGSKA (reference sequence). The CDR3 is 15 residues long. The CDR3: CSARDPGGSYNEQFF. CDR3 DNA sequence: TGCAGTGCTAGAGATCCGGGGGGGTCCTACAATGAGCAGTTCTTC.

This clonotype was detected only a few times. A much larger clone is a single base away; this may be a read error. The V call is TRBV6-2 or TRBV6-3, the J call TRBJ2-7; no clear D. CDR1 MNHEY and CDR2 SVGEGT come from the germline V gene. The CDR3 consists of 11 residues. In nucleotides, the CDR3 is TGTGCCAGCAGTTACTCCTTCGAGCAGTACTTC. It yields the protein CASSYSFEQYF.

This chain links TRBV6-1 with TRBJ1-3; a possible D gene is TRBD1 (6 bases). V was shortened by 6 bases and J by 0 bases, with 9 bases between the two germline ends. CDR3 size: 14 residues. CDR1 and CDR2 (germline): MNHNS, SASEGT. The CDR3 protein is CASRTGYSGNTIYF. In DNA form, the CDR3 reads TGTGCCAGCAGAACAGGGTACTCTGGAAACACCATATATTTT.

This rearrangement joins TRBV25-1 to TRBJ1-2; the D gene is possibly TRBD1 (6 bases). V was clipped by 8 bases and J by 7 bases, with 29 bases between them. The germline V gene encodes CDR1 MGHDK and CDR2 SYGVNS. CDR3 length: 17 residues. In DNA form, the CDR3 reads TGTGCCAGCGAGCCTGGGCTGGGGGGGCGAGGCGGCAGTGGCTACACCTTC. Protein: CASEPGLGGRGGSGYTF.

In this sample, this clonotype turned up many times. The V and J genes are TRBV20-1 and TRBJ2-5; no clear D gene. Germline V CDR1 and CDR2: DFQATT, SNEGSKA (reference sequence). V lost 2 bases to trimming and J lost 7 bases, with 17 bases between them. The CDR3 totals 14 residues. CDR3 protein: CSARSLRSPVTQYF. CDR3 sequence (DNA): TGCAGTGCTAGAAGTCTGAGGAGTCCCGTGACCCAGTACTTC.